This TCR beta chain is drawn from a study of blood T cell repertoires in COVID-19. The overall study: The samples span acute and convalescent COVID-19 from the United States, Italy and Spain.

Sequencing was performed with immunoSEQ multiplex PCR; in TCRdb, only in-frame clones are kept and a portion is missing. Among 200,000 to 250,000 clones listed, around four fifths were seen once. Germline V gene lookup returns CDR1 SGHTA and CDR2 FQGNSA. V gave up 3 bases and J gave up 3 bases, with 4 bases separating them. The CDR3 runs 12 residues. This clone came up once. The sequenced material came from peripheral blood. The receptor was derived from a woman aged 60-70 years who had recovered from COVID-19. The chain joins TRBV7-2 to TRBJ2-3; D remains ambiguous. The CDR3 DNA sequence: TGTGCCAGCAGCTTCTTGACAGATACGCAGTATTTT. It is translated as CASSFLTDTQYF.